Below, one T cell receptor beta chain is given with its context. Its antigen has not been determined. It has no much larger one-base neighbor in the sample; base qualities were not kept. Donors were healthy HIV-negative adults with no recently reported acute infections or vaccinations. All donors were Caucasian adults living in Nashville, Tennessee, USA. CD4+ T cells were enriched through magnetic negative selection, after which naive cells were positively selected on CD45RA and the remaining negative fraction served as the memory subset. Blood was obtained by leukapheresis, after which PBMCs were separated by Ficoll-Histopaque density gradient centrifugation and cryopreserved in liquid nitrogen vapor phase. Analytical flow cytometry was used to check the purity and quantity of each magnetically sorted T cell population. Genomic DNA was isolated from each sorted fraction and quantified by UV absorbance on a Nanodrop 2000c.

TCR CDR3 regions were amplified from genomic DNA by multiplex PCR using the deep immunoSEQ assay. Genomic DNA extracted from each cell subset was distributed evenly over all wells of several immunoSEQ 96-well plates, and each plate served as one replicate. For sorted subsets, approximately 210 ng genomic DNA, equal to tens of thousands of T cell genomes, was loaded into each replicate PCR. The purified libraries were quantified using a Qubit 3.0 fluorometer, sized with a Bioanalyzer 2100, and then quantified again using the KAPA Library Quantification kit. Every immunoSEQ 96-well plate was sequenced on a dedicated single-read 150-cycle Illumina NextSeq 550 flow cell. In the source study's methods: Because the immunoSEQ output included only junctional sequences and no quality scores, the filtering could not be the same as the filtering used for full-length reads. To assign V/J genes and CDR3, sequences were annotated against IMGT germline references using PyIR, a Python wrapper for IgBLAST v1.9. Reads were removed for weak V/J assignments (E-value above 1e-6), missing CDR3, stop codons, out-of-frame junctions, or ambiguous translated residues. V3J clonotypes were defined as sequences sharing the same inferred V gene, J gene, and CDR3 amino acid sequence. Percentage overlap between repertoires was calculated by dividing the number of shared unique clonotypes by the size of the smaller repertoire. RTK rarefaction, the Chao1 estimator, and Recon v2.1 estimates of unobserved clonotypes were used to assess repertoire richness. Generation probabilities were computed with OLGA for all TCRbeta clonotypes obtained by the gDNA method from four donors. Held by TCRdb, this immuneACCESS table contains in-frame sequences only and omits some clones. Under half of the omission traces to an unresolved V gene where checked; the cause of the rest is unknown. V, J and clone size are those of that table, while D and trimming were read from the DNA. The sample table holds some 2,100,000 clones, of which under 97% were seen once. Roughly 0.13% of the sample lies in the top ten.

This specimen belongs to a study of shared clonotypes between healthy human individuals (dated by TCRdb to the early 2020s). Broadly, across the study: A few men and two women, aged 18 to 49 years, made up the cohort. Blood TCR repertoires of four to six healthy adults were deeply sequenced to estimate repertoire size and the extent of clonotype sharing between individuals. Each donor's leukapheresis produced roughly between roughly 0.9 and 9 billion PBMCs. To increase sequencing depth and limit assay-specific biases, different laboratories used diverse techniques to prepare libraries and sequence TCR repertoires. For each donor, three plates each were used for CD4 naive and CD4 memory, two plates were used for CD8 naive, and one plate was used for CD8 memory. Overall results and qualifications from the work: Sampling was restricted to blood, and TCR repertoires in tissue are likely to differ from TCR repertoires in blood. Around 5% of naive CD4, around 3.6% of naive CD8, approximately 2% of memory CD4, and over 0.35% of memory CD8 clonotypes were shared across several donors. Even with the large sequencing depth, rarefaction of the sorted-subset datasets indicated that sequencing was incomplete. The small number of donors limited the genetic and exposure-history diversity represented. Larger estimated clonotype richness was generally found for naive subsets than for memory subsets. Compared with non-shared clonotypes, the clonotypes found in all four sorted-subset donors had higher generation probabilities. Based on pairwise subsampling, the degree of clonotype sharing among donors was expected to be affected by sequencing depth.

Relative to germline, V is 0 bases shorter and J is 5 bases shorter, with 15 bases between their ends. Reading from cysteine to phenylalanine, the CDR3 counts 17 amino acids. The read is trimmed to its CDR3 DNA, 51 bases read in frame from base 1. CDR1 and CDR2 are read off the germline V gene as SGHRS and YFSETQ. Sequenced sample: naive CD4+ T cells sorted from blood. The cell subset or site label for this specimen denotes: CD45RA+ positively selected. This sequence uses TRBV5-1 and TRBJ1-6; no D gene is confidently identified. This clonotype was obtained from a man aged 18 to 29 in good health. CDR3 region: CASSLEAGRSHNSPLHF. Read as DNA, the sequence is TGCGCCAGCAGCTTGGAGGCGGGCAGATCTCATAATTCACCCCTCCACTTT. Where the CDR3 stops, the reference TRBV5-1 and TRBJ1-6 genes take over; the full variable domain is KAGVTQTPRYLIKTRGQQVTLSCSPISGHRSVSWYQQTPGQGLQFLFEYFSETQRNKGNFPGRFSGRQFSNSRSEMNVSTLELGDSALYLCASSLEAGRSHNSPLHFGNGTRLTVT.